Listed below are T cell receptor beta chains from one sample, sequenced in a study of beta chain features in type 1 diabetes. Clones were read by immunoSEQ multiplex PCR, and TCRdb kept only the in-frame ones, dropping some. This sample has about 450,000 clones, with more than 9.5% found just once. Sequencing was performed on naive CD4+ T cells from blood. These TCRs come from a woman between 18 and 29 years old in good health. CDR3s include the opening cysteine and the closing phenylalanine or tryptophan. The order of the fields is V gene, J gene, D gene, clone size, CDR3 protein, CDR3 DNA. The D gene is left open where the match is weak. A clone size is listed for some rows: how often the clone was seen (once, few, many), or a class if it is expanded.

TRBV4-3,TRBJ2-7,TRBD2,-,CASSQQFQRDTYEQYF,TGCGCCAGCAGCCAACAATTTCAGCGGGATACCTACGAGCAGTACTTC
TRBV9,TRBJ2-7,-,-,CASSPGHHYEQYF,TGTGCCAGCAGCCCGGGACATCACTACGAGCAGTACTTC
TRBV9,TRBJ1-1,-,-,CASSGHRDREAFF,TGTGCCAGCAGCGGACACAGGGATCGTGAAGCTTTCTTT
TRBV7-2,TRBJ1-1,-,-,CASSLEARTEAFF,TGTGCCAGCAGCTTAGAGGCGCGGACTGAAGCTTTCTTT
TRBV28,TRBJ1-1,-,-,CASIFSRGTNTEAFF,TGTGCCAGCATCTTTAGTAGGGGGACGAACACTGAAGCTTTCTTT
TRBV2,TRBJ2-5,TRBD1,-,CASKDRGETQYF,TGTGCCAGCAAAGACAGGGGCGAGACCCAGTACTTC
TRBV7-2,TRBJ2-4,-,many,CASSTDWKNIQYF,TGTGCCAGCAGCACGGACTGGAAAAACATTCAGTACTTC
TRBV7-2,TRBJ1-4,-,few,CASSLVVGSLNEKLFF,TGTGCCAGCAGCTTAGTGGTGGGCAGCCTCAATGAAAAACTGTTTTTT
TRBV9,TRBJ1-1,-,-,CASSETGQNTEAFF,TGTGCCAGCAGCGAAACCGGACAGAACACTGAAGCTTTCTTT
TRBV2,TRBJ2-3,-,-,CASRSSTDTQYF,TGTGCCAGCAGGAGTTCCACAGATACGCAGTATTTT
TRBV4-3,TRBJ2-1,-,few,CASSQEWAANEQFF,TGCGCCAGCAGCCAAGAATGGGCCGCCAATGAGCAGTTCTTC
TRBV7-2,TRBJ2-3,-,few,CASSLDAGTDTQYF,TGTGCCAGCAGCTTAGATGCGGGCACAGATACGCAGTATTTT
TRBV7-3,TRBJ2-2,TRBD1,-,CATAQGANTGELFF,TGTGCCACTGCACAGGGGGCGAACACCGGGGAGCTGTTTTTT
TRBV2,TRBJ2-3,-,once,CASSDRLGATDTQYF,TGTGCCAGCAGTGATCGGCTGGGGGCCACAGATACGCAGTATTTT
TRBV7-9,TRBJ1-6,-,-,CAIGTKGGNSPLHF,TGTGCCATCGGGACTAAGGGGGGGAATTCACCCCTCCACTTT
TRBV7-7,TRBJ2-5,-,few,CASSSSGLALETQYF,TGTGCCAGCAGTTCCTCCGGGCTCGCCTTAGAGACCCAGTACTTC